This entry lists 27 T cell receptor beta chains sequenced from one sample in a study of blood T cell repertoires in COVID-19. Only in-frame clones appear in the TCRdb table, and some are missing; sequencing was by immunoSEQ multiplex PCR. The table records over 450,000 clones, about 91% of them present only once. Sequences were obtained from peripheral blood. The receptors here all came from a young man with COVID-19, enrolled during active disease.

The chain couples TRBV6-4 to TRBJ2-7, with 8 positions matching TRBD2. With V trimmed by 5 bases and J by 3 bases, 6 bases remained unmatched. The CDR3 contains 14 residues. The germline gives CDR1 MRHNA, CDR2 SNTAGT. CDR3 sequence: CASSREAGVYEQYF. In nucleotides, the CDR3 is TGTGCCAGCAGTCGTGAAGCGGGAGTCTACGAGCAGTACTTC.

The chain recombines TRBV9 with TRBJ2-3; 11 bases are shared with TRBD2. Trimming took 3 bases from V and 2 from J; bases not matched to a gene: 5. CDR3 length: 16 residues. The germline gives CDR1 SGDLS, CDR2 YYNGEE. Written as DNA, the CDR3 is TGTGCCAGCAGCGAGACTAGCGGGGTGCCCACAGATACGCAGTATTTT. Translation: CASSETSGVPTDTQYF.

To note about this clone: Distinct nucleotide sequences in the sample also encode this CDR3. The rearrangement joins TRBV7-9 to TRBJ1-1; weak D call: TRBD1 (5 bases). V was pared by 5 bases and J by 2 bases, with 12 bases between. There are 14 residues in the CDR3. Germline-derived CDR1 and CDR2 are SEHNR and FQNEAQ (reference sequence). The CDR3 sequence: CASSRTGGNTEAFF. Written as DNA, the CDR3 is TGTGCCAGCAGCCGTACCGGGGGAAACACTGAAGCTTTCTTT.

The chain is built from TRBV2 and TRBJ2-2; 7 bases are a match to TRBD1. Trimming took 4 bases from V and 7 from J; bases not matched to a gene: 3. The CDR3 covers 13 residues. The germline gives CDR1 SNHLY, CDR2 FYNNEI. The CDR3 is CASSVGGGGELFF. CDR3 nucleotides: TGTGCCAGCAGTGTAGGGGGCGGCGGGGAGCTGTTTTTT.

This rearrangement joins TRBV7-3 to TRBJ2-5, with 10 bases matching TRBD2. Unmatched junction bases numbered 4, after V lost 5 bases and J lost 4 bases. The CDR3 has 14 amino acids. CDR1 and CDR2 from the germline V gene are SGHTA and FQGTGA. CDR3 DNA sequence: TGTGCCAGCAGCCTAGCGGGAGTTCGAGAGACCCAGTACTTC. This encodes CASSLAGVRETQYF.

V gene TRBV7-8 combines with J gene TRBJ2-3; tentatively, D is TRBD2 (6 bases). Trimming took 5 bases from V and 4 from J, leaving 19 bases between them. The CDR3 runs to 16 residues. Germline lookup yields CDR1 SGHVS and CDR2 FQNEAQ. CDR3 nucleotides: TGTGCCAGCAGCCAAACTGGGACTCTTAAATCAGATACGCAGTATTTT. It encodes CASSQTGTLKSDTQYF. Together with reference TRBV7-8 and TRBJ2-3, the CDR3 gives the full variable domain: GAGVSQSPRYKVAKRGQDVALRCDPISGHVSLFWYQQALGQGPEFLTYFQNEAQLDKSGLPSDRFFAERPEGSVSTLKIQRTQQEDSAVYLCASSQTGTLKSDTQYFGPGTRLTVL.

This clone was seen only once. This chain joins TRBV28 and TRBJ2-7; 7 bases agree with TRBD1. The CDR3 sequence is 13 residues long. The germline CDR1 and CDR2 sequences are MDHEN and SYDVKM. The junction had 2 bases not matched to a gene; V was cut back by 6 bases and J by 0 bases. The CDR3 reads CASRGTVSYEQYF. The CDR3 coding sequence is TGTGCCAGCAGGGGGACAGTCTCCTACGAGCAGTACTTC.

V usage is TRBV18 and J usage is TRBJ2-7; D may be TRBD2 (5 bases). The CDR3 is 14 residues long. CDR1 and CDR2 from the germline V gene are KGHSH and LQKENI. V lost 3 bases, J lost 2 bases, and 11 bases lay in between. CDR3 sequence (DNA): TGTGCCAGCTCACCCCTGGAGGCCGCCTACGAGCAGTACTTC. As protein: CASSPLEAAYEQYF.

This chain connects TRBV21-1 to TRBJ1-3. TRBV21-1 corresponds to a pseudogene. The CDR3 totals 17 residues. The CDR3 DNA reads TGTGCCAGCAGCAAAATCTTCGACCGGGGCTCTGGAAACACCATATATTTT. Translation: CASSKIFDRGSGNTIYF.

The CDR3 sequence is CASSQGQVSYNEQFF. For the CDR3, the DNA is TGTGCCAGCAGCCAAGGGCAGGTTTCCTACAATGAGCAGTTCTTC. The V gene is TRBV3-1 (or the pseudogene TRBV3-2), the J gene TRBJ2-1; D is unresolved. The germline CDR1 and CDR2 sequences are LGHDT and YNNKEL (reference sequence). The CDR3 has 15 residues. The V end lost 1 base, the J end lost 1 base, and 8 bases lay between the germline ends.

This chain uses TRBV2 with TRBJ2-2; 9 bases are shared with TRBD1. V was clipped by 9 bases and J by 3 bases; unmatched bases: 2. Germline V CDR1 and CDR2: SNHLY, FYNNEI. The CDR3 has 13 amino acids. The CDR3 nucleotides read TGTGCCAGTAACAGGGGGCACACCGGGGAGCTGTTTTTT. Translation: CASNRGHTGELFF. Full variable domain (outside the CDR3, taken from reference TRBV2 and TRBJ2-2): EPEVTQTPSHQVTQMGQEVILRCVPISNHLYFYWYRQILGQKVEFLVSFYNNEISEKSEIFDDQFSVERPDGSNFTLKIRSTKLEDSAMYFCASNRGHTGELFFGEGSRLTVL.

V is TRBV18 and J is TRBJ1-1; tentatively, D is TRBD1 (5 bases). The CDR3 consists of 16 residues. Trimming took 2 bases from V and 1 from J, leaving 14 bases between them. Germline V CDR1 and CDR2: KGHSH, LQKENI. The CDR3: CASSPIWKGPNTEAFF. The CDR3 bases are TGTGCCAGCTCACCAATATGGAAGGGGCCGAACACTGAAGCTTTCTTT.

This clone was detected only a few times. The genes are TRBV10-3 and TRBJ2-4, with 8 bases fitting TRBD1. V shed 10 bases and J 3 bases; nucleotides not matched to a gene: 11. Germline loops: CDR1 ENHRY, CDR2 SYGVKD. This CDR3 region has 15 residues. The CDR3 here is CATLHGGQDKNIQYF. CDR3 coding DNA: TGTGCCACCTTACACGGGGGACAGGACAAAAACATTCAGTACTTC.

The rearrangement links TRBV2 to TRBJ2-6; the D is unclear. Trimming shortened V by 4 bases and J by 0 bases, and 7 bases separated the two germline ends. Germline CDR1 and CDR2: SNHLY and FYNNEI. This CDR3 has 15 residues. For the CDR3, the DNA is TGTGCCAGCAGTGGGGCCCTCTCTGGGGCCAACGTCCTGACTTTC. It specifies CASSGALSGANVLTF.

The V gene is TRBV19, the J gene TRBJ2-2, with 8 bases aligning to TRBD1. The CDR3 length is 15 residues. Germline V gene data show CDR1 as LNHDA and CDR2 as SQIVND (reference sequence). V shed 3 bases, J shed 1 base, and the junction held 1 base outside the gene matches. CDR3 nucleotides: TGTGCCAGTAGTATCGGGACAGGGAACACCGGGGAGCTGTTTTTT. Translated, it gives CASSIGTGNTGELFF.

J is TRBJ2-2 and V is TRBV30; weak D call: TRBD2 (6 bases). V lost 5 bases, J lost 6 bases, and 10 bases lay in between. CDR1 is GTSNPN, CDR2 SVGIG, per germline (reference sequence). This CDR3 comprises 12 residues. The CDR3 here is CAWGGGSGELFF. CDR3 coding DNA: TGTGCCTGGGGTGGAGGGTCCGGGGAGCTGTTTTTT. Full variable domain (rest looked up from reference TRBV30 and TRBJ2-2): SQTIHQWPATLVQPVGSPLSLECTVEGTSNPNLYWYRQAAGRGLQLLFYSVGIGQISSEVPQNLSASRPQDRQFILSSKKLLLSDSGFYLCAWGGGSGELFFGEGSRLTVL.

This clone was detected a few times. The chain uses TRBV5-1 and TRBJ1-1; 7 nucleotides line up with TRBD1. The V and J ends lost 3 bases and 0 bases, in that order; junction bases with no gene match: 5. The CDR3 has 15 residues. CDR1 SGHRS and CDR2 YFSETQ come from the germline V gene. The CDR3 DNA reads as TGCGCCAGCAGCTGGCGGACAGGCGTGAACACTGAAGCTTTCTTT. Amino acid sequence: CASSWRTGVNTEAFF.

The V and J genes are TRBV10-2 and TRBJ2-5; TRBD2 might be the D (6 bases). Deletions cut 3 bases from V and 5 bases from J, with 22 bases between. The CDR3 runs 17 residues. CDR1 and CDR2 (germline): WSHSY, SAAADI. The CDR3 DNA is TGCGCCAGCAGTGACTTTCTAGCGCACGAACGGGGGGAGACCCAGTACTTC. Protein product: CASSDFLAHERGETQYF.

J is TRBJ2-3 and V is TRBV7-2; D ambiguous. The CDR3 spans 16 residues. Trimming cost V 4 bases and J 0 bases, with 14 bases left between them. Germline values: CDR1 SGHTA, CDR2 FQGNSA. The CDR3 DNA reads TGTGCCAGCAGCTCTAAGTCCACCGCTAGCACAGATACGCAGTATTTT. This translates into CASSSKSTASTDTQYF.

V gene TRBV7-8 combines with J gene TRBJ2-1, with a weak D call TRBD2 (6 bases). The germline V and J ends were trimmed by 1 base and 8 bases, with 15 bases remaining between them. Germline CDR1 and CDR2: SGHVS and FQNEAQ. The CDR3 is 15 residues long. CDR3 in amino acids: CASSLVGGSLDEQFF. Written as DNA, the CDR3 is TGTGCCAGCAGCTTAGTTGGGGGGAGTTTAGATGAGCAGTTCTTC.

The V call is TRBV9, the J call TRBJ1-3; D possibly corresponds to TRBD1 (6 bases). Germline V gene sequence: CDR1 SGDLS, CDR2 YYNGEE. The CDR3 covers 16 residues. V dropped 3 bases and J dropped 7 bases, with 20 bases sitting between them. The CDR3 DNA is TGTGCCAGCAGCGAGGCCGAGGGGAGGGGGGTGAACACCATATATTTT. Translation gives CASSEAEGRGVNTIYF.

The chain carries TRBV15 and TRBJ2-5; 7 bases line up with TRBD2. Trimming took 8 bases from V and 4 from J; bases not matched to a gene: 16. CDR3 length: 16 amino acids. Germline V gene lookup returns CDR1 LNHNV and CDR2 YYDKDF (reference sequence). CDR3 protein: CATRDPGSGWGETQYF. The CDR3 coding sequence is TGTGCCACCCGGGACCCGGGTAGCGGGTGGGGAGAGACCCAGTACTTC.

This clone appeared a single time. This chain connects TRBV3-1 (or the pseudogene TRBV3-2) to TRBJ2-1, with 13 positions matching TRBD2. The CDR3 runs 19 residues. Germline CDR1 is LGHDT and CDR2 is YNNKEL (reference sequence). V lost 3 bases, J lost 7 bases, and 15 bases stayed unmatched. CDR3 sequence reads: CASSHLHWGTSGVRNEQFF. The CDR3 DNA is TGTGCCAGCAGCCACCTCCACTGGGGGACTAGCGGGGTGAGAAATGAGCAGTTCTTC.

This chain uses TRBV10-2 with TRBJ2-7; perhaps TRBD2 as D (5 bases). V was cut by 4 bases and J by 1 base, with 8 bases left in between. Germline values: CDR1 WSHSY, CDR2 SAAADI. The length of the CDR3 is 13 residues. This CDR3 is CASSGGYSYEQYF. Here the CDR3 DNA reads TGCGCCAGCAGTGGCGGGTATTCCTACGAGCAGTACTTC.

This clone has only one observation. DNA of the CDR3: TGCGCCAGCAGCCAAGAGGGCGGACTCTACGAGCAGTACTTC. Residues: CASSQEGGLYEQYF. The chain joins TRBV4-1 to TRBJ2-7, with D perhaps matching TRBD2 (5 bases). The CDR3 spans 14 residues. CDR1 and CDR2 from the germline V gene are MGHRA and YSYEKL. V was shortened by 0 bases and J by 3 bases, with 9 bases between the two germline ends.

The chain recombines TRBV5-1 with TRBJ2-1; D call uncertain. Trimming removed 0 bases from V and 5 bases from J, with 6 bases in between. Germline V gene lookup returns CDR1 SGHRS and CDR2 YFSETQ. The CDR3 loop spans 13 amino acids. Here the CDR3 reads CASSLDLNNEQFF. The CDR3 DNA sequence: TGCGCCAGCAGCTTGGACCTAAACAATGAGCAGTTCTTC.

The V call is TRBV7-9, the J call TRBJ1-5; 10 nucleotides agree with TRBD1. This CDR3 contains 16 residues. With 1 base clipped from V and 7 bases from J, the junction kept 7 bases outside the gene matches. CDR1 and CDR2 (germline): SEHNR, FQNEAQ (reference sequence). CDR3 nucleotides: TGTGCCAGCAGCTTAGACTATGGGGGACAGGGGCAGCCCCAGCATTTT. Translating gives CASSLDYGGQGQPQHF.